This T cell receptor beta chain is drawn from a study of molecular identifiers for immune sequencing clone quantification (dated 2018 in TCRdb). At the level of the whole study: In a replicate experiment, RNA from about 19,000 or 110,000 naive CD8 T cells was split into five aliquots, four of which were sequenced. This methods study benchmarked molecular-identifier clustering-based TCR repertoire sequencing (MIDCIRS) and TCR RNA copy counting, using CD8 T cells to do so.

The CDR3, cysteine through phenylalanine, is 14 amino acids long. The retained sequence is limited to the CDR3, 42 bases, with the frame set at the first base. CDR1 and CDR2 were assigned from the germline V gene as KGHSH and LQKENI. V lost 3 bases and J lost 5 bases, and the count of bases not matched to a germline gene is 5. Library generation was performed with PCR. Instrument on record: Illumina HiSeq 4000. Bulk TCR libraries were made following a previously described method, with the TCR primers given in Table S5. Total RNA was purified with the Qiagen AllPrep DNA/RNA kit. Before analysis, reads from multiple sequencing runs of the same library were pooled. Regarding the original processing steps: Reads were retained only if their TCR constant sequence matched exactly, and those retained reads were trimmed to 150 nt and grouped according to their 12-nt molecular barcodes. Reads in each barcode group were sub-clustered using a 15% Levenshtein threshold, and a quality-weighted consensus sequence was built for each RNA molecule. Non-functional sequences were filtered out, along with any lower-count sequence sitting one edit away from another sequence. Barcode sub-clusters with fewer than 20% of the maximum read count were removed, based on fitting two negative binomial distributions. TCRdb passed the public sequencing reads through fastp at Q25 and MiXCR, retaining productive beta sequences. Each entry merges the rows of one CDR3 protein and shows their most common DNA and genes. None of the V and J calls come from the authors' own analysis; TCRdb made them. For this sample there are 20,000 to 30,000 distinct CDR3 sequences; about 15% appear just once. About 0.99% of the sample is held by the ten biggest clonotypes.

The table lists this clonotype with many counts. Its antigen is currently not known. The input lacks base qualities; no much larger clone sits a single base away. Points the paper makes about the study in general: Naive libraries contained spiked-in Jurkat TCR RNA (10 copies' worth), which is not part of the donor repertoire. Highly expanded clone sizes could be underestimated if identical TCR molecules share a barcode. A single cell's worth of spiked-in Jurkat TCR RNA was reported detectable even among one million naive CD8 T cells. When barcode sub-clustering was left out, chimeric consensus sequences inflated TCR diversity, with chimeras reaching as high as 47%. Modeling indicated around 3 TCR RNA copies recovered per cell, compared with 9.5 to 10 by digital PCR, which implies a capture efficiency of approximately 31%. In CMV-specific effector cells, over 98% of molecules were held by clones above 20 RNA copies, whereas under 1% of molecules were held by such clones in naive cells.

Libraries of naive CD8 T cells were built from about 21,000 to 970,000 sorted cells, with 10%, 30% or 50% of the purified RNA used. On a BD FACSAria II, naive CD8 T cells were FACS-sorted as CD8+CD4-CCR7+CD45RA+ and collected into RLT Plus buffer. Detection sensitivity was tested by spiking Jurkat RNA equal to roughly nine TCR copies' worth into samples containing roughly 19,000-1,000,000 naive CD8 T cells. CD8 T cells were enriched with RosetteSep CD8+ T Cell Enrichment Cocktail and Ficoll-Paque, followed by ACK red cell lysis. The TCR sequence derives from a human donor in good health. Some libraries in this study had Jurkat cell RNA spiked in. Sequencing input: naive CD8+ T cells from blood, with Jurkat cell RNA spiked in. Reading the label with the study, this specimen's cell subset or site is: FACS-sorted CD8+CD4-CCR7+CD45RA+ naive T cells. Recombination linked TRBV18 to TRBJ2-7; 9 central bases correspond to TRBD2. The DNA is as follows: TGTGCCAGCTCACCCACTAGCGGGCTCCACGAGCAGTACTTC. It encodes CASSPTSGLHEQYF.